Below, 28 T cell receptor beta chains from the same sample are listed, as sequenced in a study of shared clonotypes between healthy human individuals (dated by TCRdb to 2019 to 2021). Library creation used the immunoSEQ multiplex PCR assay. TCRdb stores this immuneACCESS table with in-frame sequences only. Part of the clones is absent; in the studies checked, under half of the shortfall reflects unresolved V genes, and no reason is known for the rest. A total of millions of clones appear in this sample, just under 95% of them only once. The biggest ten clones account for about 1.1% of the sample. CD8 naive samples were obtained by positive selection for CCR7 among CD45RO-negative cells, yielding a CD45RA+CCR7+ population from which TemRA cells were excluded. Sequencing used naive CD8+ T cells sorted from blood. The cell subset or site tag for this specimen amounts to: CD45RA+CCR7+. The receptors were sampled from a man aged 18 to 35 in good health.

The chain combines TRBV13 with TRBJ2-7; 10 bases are shared with TRBD1. The germline CDR1 and CDR2 sequences are PRHDT and FYEKMQ (reference sequence). CDR3 length: 16 residues. Trimming took 5 bases from V and 4 from J; bases not matched to a gene: 11. Here the CDR3 DNA reads TGTGCCAGCAGCACCCGACAGGGGGCCGCAAGGTACGAGCAGTACTTC. Its protein is CASSTRQGAARYEQYF. The full variable domain, with the rest looked up from reference TRBV13 and TRBJ2-7, is AAGVIQSPRHLIKEKRETATLKCYPIPRHDTVYWYQQGPGQDPQFLISFYEKMQSDKGSIPDRFSAQQFSDYHSELNMSSLELGDSALYFCASSTRQGAARYEQYFGPGTRLTVT.

This chain joins TRBV7-9 and TRBJ1-1; 8 bases match TRBD1. Looked up from germline, CDR1 is SEHNR and CDR2 is FQNEAQ (reference sequence). This CDR3 is built from 16 residues. With 5 bases clipped from V and 4 bases from J, the junction kept 12 bases outside the gene matches. CDR3 nucleotide sequence: TGTGCCAGCAGCCCAGAGAGACAGGGGACGGGCACTGAAGCTTTCTTT. Translation: CASSPERQGTGTEAFF.

The chain uses TRBV19 and TRBJ2-1; 8 bases are a match to TRBD1. Germline CDR1 reads LNHDA; CDR2 reads SQIVND (reference sequence). The CDR3 is 12 amino acids. The V gene end was trimmed by 4 bases and the J gene end by 10 bases; junction bases not matched to a gene: 3. The CDR3 here is CASSTGGGEQFF. CDR3 DNA: TGTGCCAGTAGTACAGGGGGCGGGGAGCAGTTCTTC.

J is TRBJ1-1 and V is TRBV5-1; 9 bases fit TRBD1. CDR1 and CDR2 (germline): SGHRS, YFSETQ. V gave up 4 bases and J gave up 3 bases; unmatched junction bases: 4. The CDR3 is made up of 14 amino acids. The CDR3 DNA follows: TGCGCCAGCAGCGAGGGGACAGGGTACACTGAAGCTTTCTTT. Amino acids: CASSEGTGYTEAFF.

The V gene is TRBV2, the J gene TRBJ2-7, with TRBD2 matching 7 bases. V lost 0 bases and J lost 2; bases outside the gene matches: 1. The CDR3 sequence is 14 residues long. CDR1 is SNHLY, CDR2 FYNNEI, per germline. CDR3 loop: CASSEAGLAYEQYF. In nucleotides, the CDR3 is TGTGCCAGCAGTGAAGCCGGACTAGCCTACGAGCAGTACTTC.

This chain connects TRBV6-6 to TRBJ1-5, with D unclear. Germline assignment: CDR1 MNHNY and CDR2 SVGAGI (reference sequence). V lost 2 bases and J 4 bases, leaving 6 bases between the germline ends. CDR3 length equals 13 residues. CDR3 protein: CASSYGRNQPQHF. The CDR3 coding sequence is TGTGCCAGCAGTTACGGGAGGAATCAGCCCCAGCATTTT.

This chain joins TRBV7-8 and TRBJ2-7; 9 bases agree with TRBD1. V was clipped by 5 bases and J by 6 bases; unmatched bases: 8. This CDR3 is built from 14 residues. The germline CDR1 and CDR2 sequences are SGHVS and FQNEAQ. The CDR3 sequence: CASSQGQGSFEQYF. CDR3 nucleotide sequence: TGTGCCAGCAGCCAAGGACAGGGGTCATTCGAGCAGTACTTC.

The CDR3 region is CAWSLTSGNEQYF. In DNA form, the CDR3 reads TGTGCCTGGAGTCTGACTAGCGGTAACGAGCAGTACTTC. V is TRBV30 and J is TRBJ2-7; 9 bases agree with TRBD2. Trimming took 2 bases from V and 5 from J; bases not matched to a gene: 4. Germline V gene data show CDR1 as GTSNPN and CDR2 as SVGIG (reference sequence). The CDR3 runs 13 residues.

The chain carries TRBV9 and TRBJ2-3, with a possible D match to TRBD1 (5 bases). With 4 bases removed from V and 2 bases from J, the gap between germline ends came to 20 bases. The CDR3 totals 17 residues. Germline CDR1 is SGDLS and CDR2 is YYNGEE. CDR3 nucleotide sequence: TGTGCCAGCAGCCCCGGTCGCTTAAGGGGTATCACAGATACGCAGTATTTT. This translates into CASSPGRLRGITDTQYF.

The chain couples TRBV4-1 to TRBJ1-6, with TRBD1 matching 7 bases. CDR1 is MGHRA, CDR2 YSYEKL, per germline. There are 15 residues in the CDR3. Unmatched junction bases numbered 5, after V lost 1 base and J lost 8 bases. The CDR3 protein is CASSQGEGGHSPLHF. For the CDR3, the DNA is TGCGCCAGCAGCCAAGGGGAAGGGGGCCATTCACCCCTCCACTTT.

The gene calls are TRBV19 and TRBJ2-5, with 7 bases identical to TRBD2. From germline, CDR1 is LNHDA and CDR2 SQIVND (reference sequence). The CDR3 length is 15 residues. V dropped 3 bases and J dropped 1; count of bases not matched to a gene: 5. CDR3 loop: CASSIGGGVQETQYF. CDR3 coding DNA: TGTGCCAGTAGTATTGGGGGAGGGGTCCAAGAGACCCAGTACTTC.

The chain is built from TRBV6-5 and TRBJ1-5, with a tentative D call TRBD1 (6 bases). Trimming removed 4 bases from V and 2 bases from J, with 15 bases in between. The CDR3 spans 16 residues. Germline V gene sequence: CDR1 MNHEY, CDR2 SVGAGI. Here the CDR3 reads CASSSIGGRRNQPQHF. The DNA of the CDR3 is TGTGCCAGCAGTTCCATAGGGGGGAGGCGCAATCAGCCCCAGCATTTT.

The chain links TRBV5-5 to TRBJ2-2, with D maybe TRBD1 (6 bases). Trimming removed 0 bases at V and 6 bases at J, with 18 bases between. The CDR3 loop spans 17 amino acids. Looked up from germline, CDR1 is SGHKS and CDR2 is YYEKEE (reference sequence). The CDR3 DNA reads as TGTGCCAGCAGCTTGGTTTTCGAGACAGGCCTGCCCGGGGAGCTGTTTTTT. It encodes CASSLVFETGLPGELFF.

The rearrangement joins TRBV5-1 to TRBJ1-5; D gene unclear. CDR1 is SGHRS and CDR2 is YFSETQ in the germline V gene. The CDR3 extends over 13 amino acids. With 0 bases removed from V and 7 bases from J, the gap between germline ends came to 8 bases. The CDR3 sequence: CASSLDRAQPQHF. CDR3 nucleotides: TGCGCCAGCAGCTTGGACCGCGCCCAGCCCCAGCATTTT.

The J gene is TRBJ2-3, the V gene TRBV4-1, with 12 nucleotides matching TRBD1. V was clipped by 4 bases and J by 6 bases; unmatched bases: 5. In germline, CDR1 is MGHRA, CDR2 YSYEKL. This CDR3 has 15 residues. CDR3 residues: CASSPRDRGRDTQYF. CDR3 DNA: TGCGCCAGCAGCCCCCGGGACAGGGGGCGGGATACGCAGTATTTT.

Regarding this clone: Other DNA sequences in this sample translate to the same CDR3. The gene calls are TRBV25-1 and TRBJ1-1; D is unclear. CDR3 length equals 11 residues. Germline assignment: CDR1 MGHDK and CDR2 SYGVNS. V shed 3 bases and J shed 5 bases, with 4 bases lying between them. CDR3 DNA: TGTGCCAGCAGTGATACAACTGAAGCTTTCTTT. Translating gives CASSDTTEAFF.

V and J are TRBV29-1 and TRBJ2-7; D unclear. Per the germline V gene, CDR1 is SQVTM and CDR2 is ANQGSEA. V lost 5 bases and J lost 3, with 11 bases in between. CDR3 length equals 12 residues. The CDR3 DNA sequence: TGCAGCGTTCAGGATACCTACTACGAGCAGTACTTC. Amino acids: CSVQDTYYEQYF.

This clone was seen a single time. The chain uses TRBV30 and TRBJ2-2; 8 nucleotides agree with TRBD1. V was pared by 6 bases and J by 2 bases, with 20 bases of the junction left unmatched. The germline gives CDR1 GTSNPN, CDR2 SVGIG (reference sequence). CDR3 size: 19 residues. CDR3 sequence (DNA): TGTGCCTGCTTTGGCTGTGGGGACAGGACGACTCCCAACACCGGGGAGCTGTTTTTT. Translation gives CACFGCGDRTTPNTGELFF.

For the CDR3, the DNA is TGTGCCAGCAGTTTTAGCGGGACAGGGTACACAGATACGCAGTATTTT. Protein: CASSFSGTGYTDTQYF. The chain uses TRBV27 and TRBJ2-3; weak D call: TRBD1 (9 bases). CDR3 size: 16 residues. Trimming stripped 3 bases from V and 2 bases from J, with 15 bases between. Germline-derived CDR1 and CDR2 are MNHEY and SMNVEV (reference sequence).

V and J are TRBV15 and TRBJ1-4; 9 nucleotides agree with TRBD1. Trimming at V came to 9 bases and at J to 6 bases, leaving 5 bases not matched to a gene. This CDR3 spans 13 amino acids. The germline gives CDR1 LNHNV, CDR2 YYDKDF (reference sequence). The CDR3 sequence is CATGQGRDEKLFF. CDR3 sequence (DNA): TGTGCCACAGGACAGGGGAGGGATGAAAAACTGTTTTTT.

The rearrangement links TRBV18 to TRBJ1-1; 8 nucleotides agree with TRBD1. Losses at the gene ends were 0 bases for V and 4 bases for J; bases not matched to a gene: 7. Germline CDR1 is KGHSH and CDR2 is LQKENI. The CDR3 extends over 16 amino acids. The CDR3 is CASSPPITGGSTEAFF. The CDR3 coding sequence is TGTGCCAGCTCACCACCGATCACAGGGGGGTCCACTGAAGCTTTCTTT.

The chain is built from TRBV5-1 and TRBJ1-2; 7 bases map to TRBD1. The trim removed 0 bases at V and 6 bases at J, leaving 5 bases unmatched. The germline gives CDR1 SGHRS, CDR2 YFSETQ. The CDR3 has 14 amino acids. As DNA, the CDR3 is TGCGCCAGCAGCTTGGCCAAAGGACAGGATGGCTACACCTTC. Translation gives CASSLAKGQDGYTF.

V usage is TRBV5-6 and J usage is TRBJ1-1; D is ambiguous. Germline CDR1 and CDR2: SGHDT and YYEEEE. The V and J ends lost 3 bases and 0 bases respectively, with 12 bases between them. The length of the CDR3 is 15 residues. The CDR3 reads CASSSPKTLNTEAFF. The CDR3 DNA is TGTGCCAGCAGCTCCCCCAAGACGTTGAACACTGAAGCTTTCTTT.

V usage is TRBV5-1 and J usage is TRBJ2-7; D may be TRBD1 or TRBD2 (6 bases each). The CDR3 has 15 amino acids. The V end was cut by 6 bases, the J end by 3 bases, with 19 bases between. Germline loops: CDR1 SGHRS, CDR2 YFSETQ. This chain's CDR3 is CASKGPGGGNYEQYF. The CDR3 region has the DNA TGCGCCAGCAAGGGGCCCGGAGGGGGGAACTACGAGCAGTACTTC.

The V call is TRBV7-9, the J call TRBJ2-7, with D perhaps TRBD1 or TRBD2 (5 bases each). The CDR3 extends over 16 amino acids. Trimming stripped 5 bases from V and 4 bases from J, with 21 bases between. The germline gives CDR1 SEHNR, CDR2 FQNEAQ (reference sequence). For the CDR3, the DNA is TGTGCCAGCAGCCAAGGGGAGATCGCTCGCCCTTACGAGCAGTACTTC. It is translated as CASSQGEIARPYEQYF.

A remark on this clone: Other DNA sequences of this sample code for an identical CDR3. The rearrangement joins TRBV7-9 to TRBJ2-5; tentative D call: TRBD1 (5 bases). The CDR3 has 13 residues. Per the germline V gene, CDR1 is SEHNR and CDR2 is FQNEAQ (reference sequence). The V gene lost 4 bases and the J gene lost 1 base, with 7 bases spanning the gap. The CDR3 loop reads CASSSDSQETQYF. CDR3 in DNA: TGTGCCAGCAGCTCAGACAGCCAAGAGACCCAGTACTTC.

V and J are TRBV19 and TRBJ2-2, with 10 bases fitting TRBD1. The CDR3 extends over 15 amino acids. V lost 7 bases to trimming and J lost 5 bases; unmatched junction nucleotides: 7. The germline gives CDR1 LNHDA, CDR2 SQIVND (reference sequence). CDR3 amino acids: CASTWGTGATGELFF. The CDR3 DNA reads as TGTGCCAGTACTTGGGGGACAGGGGCGACCGGGGAGCTGTTTTTT.

V usage is TRBV27 and J usage is TRBJ1-6; D is possibly TRBD1 (6 bases). The CDR3 loop spans 19 amino acids. The germline V gene has CDR1 MNHEY and CDR2 SMNVEV (reference sequence). Trimming took 0 bases from V and 7 from J, leaving 22 bases between them. The CDR3: CASSLSGGLRVGKNSPLHF. CDR3 DNA: TGTGCCAGCAGTTTATCAGGGGGGTTGAGAGTCGGTAAGAATTCACCCCTCCACTTT.